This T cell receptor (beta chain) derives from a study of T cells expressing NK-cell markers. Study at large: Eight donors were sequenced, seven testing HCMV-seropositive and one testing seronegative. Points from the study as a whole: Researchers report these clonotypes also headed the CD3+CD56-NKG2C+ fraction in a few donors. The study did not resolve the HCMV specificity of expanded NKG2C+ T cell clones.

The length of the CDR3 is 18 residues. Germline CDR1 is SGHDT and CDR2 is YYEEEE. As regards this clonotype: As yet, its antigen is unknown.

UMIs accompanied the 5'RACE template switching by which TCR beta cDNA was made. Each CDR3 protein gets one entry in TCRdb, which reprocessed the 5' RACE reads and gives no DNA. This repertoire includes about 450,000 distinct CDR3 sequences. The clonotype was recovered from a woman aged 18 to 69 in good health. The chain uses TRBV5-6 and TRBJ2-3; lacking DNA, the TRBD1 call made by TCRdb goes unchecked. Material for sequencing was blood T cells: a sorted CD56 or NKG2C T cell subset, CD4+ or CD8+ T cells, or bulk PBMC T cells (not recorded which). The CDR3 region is CASSLGPPTGRSTDTQYF.